The T cell receptor (beta chain) described here comes from a study of post-analysis software for immune sequencing data (dated by TCRdb to about 2015). Regarding the complete study: Recorded disease courses included relapsing-remitting, secondary progressive and progressive-relapsing multiple sclerosis, with some patients lacking subtype annotation. A subset of samples was prepared in parallel using single-end sample barcoding, then pooled and co-amplified after Illumina adapter ligation. Patient repertoires were compared against roughly 11 previously published healthy control repertoires from donors aged roughly 6 to 26 years.

To note about this clonotype: It lacks a known antigen. It has no much larger one-base neighbor in the sample; base qualities were not kept.

Study-wide conclusions, independent of this receptor: The multiple sclerosis patient group was slightly younger than the control group. Patients showed significantly higher frequencies than controls for roughly five TRBV segments, among them TRBV5-6, TRBV5-1 and TRBV20-1. Direct clustering with F measure showed strong co-clustering of samples prepared in the same batch, prompting a batch-effect correction. Multiple sclerosis patients had significantly lower normalized Chao1 diversity than controls, a result that suggests substantial peripheral T-cell clonal expansion.

TCR beta repertoires were profiled from peripheral blood of about a dozen young patients with multiple sclerosis to demonstrate the VDJtools post-analysis software. The multiple sclerosis patients were children and adolescents ranging in age from about 6 to 16 years. The CDR3 numbers 15 residues from cysteine through phenylalanine. Of all the DNA, just the CDR3 is kept, 45 bases in frame from base 1. Library construction relied on PCR. Sequencing instrument: Illumina HiSeq 2500. Unique molecular identifiers were incorporated into TCR beta cDNA libraries to reduce PCR and sequencing biases. About 500,000 cDNA molecules were obtained for every 1 to 10 million input T cells, so each molecule roughly corresponded to one T cell. The same protocol used for the earlier healthy control dataset was applied to prepare and sequence the patient libraries. Within a given batch, samples were prepared together, multiplexed and sequenced on the same HiSeq lane. In the original analysis: Raw barcoded reads were processed with MIGEC, discarding single-read molecular identifier groups before consensus assembly and CDR3 extraction. VDJtools was used for post-analysis of the clonotype tables, and diversity was normalized by down-sampling every dataset to the size of the smallest sample. Repertoire overlap clustering matched CDR3 amino acid but not nucleotide sequences to correct batch-related cross-sample contamination. TCRdb reanalyzed the raw reads on its own, using fastp at Q25 for trimming and MiXCR for clone calling, and kept in-frame beta chains. Rows matching on CDR3 protein sequence are summarized as one entry with the most common DNA and genes. The V and J calls follow TCRdb's processing rather than the paper's. The sample table contains hundreds of thousands of distinct CDR3 sequences; only one count was recorded for 55% to 60% of them. The leading ten clones occupy approximately 10% of the sample.

The sample taken for sequencing was blood. The sequence derives from a girl aged 2 to 10 with multiple sclerosis. The rearranged chain carries TRBV21-1 and TRBJ2-7; the table's D call, TRBD1, was not checked against the DNA. TRBV21-1 is a documented pseudogene. CDR3 sequence: CASSKERGKGYEQYF. The DNA sequence reads TGTGCCAGCAGCAAAGAAAGGGGGAAGGGATACGAGCAGTACTTC.